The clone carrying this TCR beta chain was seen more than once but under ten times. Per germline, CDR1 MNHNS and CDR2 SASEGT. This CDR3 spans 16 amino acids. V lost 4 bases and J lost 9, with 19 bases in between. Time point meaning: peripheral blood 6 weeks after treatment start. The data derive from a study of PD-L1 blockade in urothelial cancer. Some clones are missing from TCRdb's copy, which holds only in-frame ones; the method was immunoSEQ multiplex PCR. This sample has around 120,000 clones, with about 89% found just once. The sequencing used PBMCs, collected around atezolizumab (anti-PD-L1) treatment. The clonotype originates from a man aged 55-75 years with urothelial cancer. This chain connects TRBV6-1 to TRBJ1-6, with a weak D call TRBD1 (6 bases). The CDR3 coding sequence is TGTGCCAGCAGTGGTGTGGCGGACAGTTTTGGTTCACCCCTCCACTTT. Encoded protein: CASSGVADSFGSPLHF.